This T cell receptor (beta chain) appears in the sequencing data of a study of blood T cell repertoires in COVID-19 (dated by TCRdb to the early 2020s). Some background on the complete study: Samples from collaborators originated in the United States, Italy and Spain and spanned both the acute and convalescent phases of COVID-19. The prospective study material was composed of cDNA or gDNA derived from T cells, B-cell-depleted T cells, or PBMCs. Subjects who had been exposed to COVID-19, were actively infected with it, or had recovered from it provided the deeply sampled blood TCRbeta repertoires that made up the dataset. The repertoires were made available in a free public database intended to serve as a resource for research on the immune response to SARS-CoV-2. Samples were obtained from the ongoing ImmuneRACE study (first 160 participants) and from roughly 1,300 subjects provided by 6 global collaborators. Sample metadata almost always included a de-identified subject ID, COVID-19 status, age in years and sex. Where HLA class I and class II types were available, the types were taken from metadata supplied by the sample provider, not from assay-based typing. Here is what the overall study found, with its caveats: The quantity of clinical and demographic metadata differed by source and by participant and was supplied without curation.

Inclusive of the bounding cysteine and phenylalanine, the CDR3 is 14 residues long. CDR3 DNA only is kept here, 42 bases in frame from base 1. V is shortened by 3 bases, J by 0 bases, and the region joining them spans 8 bases. From the germline V gene, CDR1 is MDHEN and CDR2 is SYDVKM. Collaborating institutions collected whole blood in K2EDTA tubes following their own protocols. For TCRbeta analysis, collaborators shipped samples as frozen whole blood, isolated PBMCs, or DNA extracted from either of those sample types. Concerning this clone: Its target antigen remains unknown. Qualities for individual bases were not recorded, and no much larger clone is one base off. Other DNA sequences in this sample translate to the same CDR3.

TCRbeta CDR3 regions were amplified from genomic DNA using the immunoSEQ Assay, a bias-controlled multiplex PCR. As for how the authors treated the data: The number of nucleated cells in each sample was estimated by amplification of reference gene primers within the assay. Sequence reads were collapsed and filtered to measure the absolute abundance of every unique TCRbeta CDR3 rearrangement. Productive Simpson clonality was computed per sample as the square root of Simpson's diversity index over productive rearrangements. Imported from immuneACCESS, the table was reduced by TCRdb to in-frame sequences with V and J called. These copies leave out some clones; in studies compared against another copy, an unresolved V gene accounts for under half, and the cause of the remainder is not known. V, J and clone size are taken as reported in that table, and D and trimming were inferred from the DNA itself. This sample has some 310,000 clones in its table, and more than 75% of those were observed once. The ten most abundant clones make up 1% of the sample.

This clonotype was obtained from a man aged 45-60 years with active or convalescent COVID-19. The chain is encoded by TRBV28 joined to TRBJ1-1; a tentative D match to TRBD1 spans 5 bases. The sample was peripheral blood. The CDR3 has the sequence CASSFTGMNTEAFF. In nucleotides, the sequence is TGTGCCAGCAGTTTTACAGGTATGAACACTGAAGCTTTCTTT.